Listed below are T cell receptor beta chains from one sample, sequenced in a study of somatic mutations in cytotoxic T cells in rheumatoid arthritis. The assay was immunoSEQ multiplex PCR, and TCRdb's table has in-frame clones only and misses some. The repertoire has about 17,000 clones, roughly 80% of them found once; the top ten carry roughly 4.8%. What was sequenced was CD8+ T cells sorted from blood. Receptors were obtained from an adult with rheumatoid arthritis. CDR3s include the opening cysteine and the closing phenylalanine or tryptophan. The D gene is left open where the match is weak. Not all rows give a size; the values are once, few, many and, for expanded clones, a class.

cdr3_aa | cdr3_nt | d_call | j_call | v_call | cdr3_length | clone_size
CASSWGGTYGYTF | TGCGCCAGCAGCTGGGGCGGGACTTATGGCTACACCTTC | . | TRBJ1-2 | TRBV5-1 | 13 | .
CASIGIGTEAFF | TGTGCCAGCATCGGTATCGGCACTGAAGCTTTCTTT | . | TRBJ1-1 | TRBV7-6 | 12 | few
CASSSAGTSGGSYNEQFF | TGTGCCAGCAGCTCAGCCGGGACTAGCGGGGGGTCCTACAATGAGCAGTTCTTC | TRBD2 | TRBJ2-1 | TRBV7-9 | 18 | medium-sized
CASSETESGEQYF | TGTGCCAGCAGTGAAACAGAGTCGGGGGAGCAGTACTTC | . | TRBJ2-7 | TRBV6-1 | 13 | .
CASNARGGAPSTDTQYF | TGCGCCAGCAACGCCCGAGGGGGGGCCCCTAGCACAGATACGCAGTATTTT | . | TRBJ2-3 | TRBV23-1 | 17 | .
CASSPTVGAGELFF | TGTGCCAGCAGTCCAACGGTAGGGGCCGGGGAGCTGTTTTTT | . | TRBJ2-2 | TRBV5-6 | 14 | .
CASSQDFGSYYEQYF | TGCGCCAGCAGCCAAGATTTCGGCAGCTACTACGAGCAGTACTTC | . | TRBJ2-7 | TRBV4-1 | 15 | few
CASSLSRDGLSGNTIYF | TGCGCCAGCAGCTTGTCCCGGGACGGCCTCTCTGGAAACACCATATATTTT | . | TRBJ1-3 | TRBV5-1 | 17 | .
CASSDFALDTQYF | TGTGCCAGCAGTGACTTTGCGCTAGATACGCAGTATTTT | . | TRBJ2-3 | TRBV6-1 | 13 | .
CASSVKVGGELFF | TGTGCCAGCAGCGTGAAGGTTGGCGGGGAGCTGTTTTTT | . | TRBJ2-2 | TRBV9 | 13 | .
CASSPRWEGVYTDTQYF | TGTGCCAGCAGCCCCCGGTGGGAGGGGGTATACACAGATACGCAGTATTTT | . | TRBJ2-3 | TRBV7-9 | 17 | .
CASSQTGTGPLGEQYF | TGCGCCAGCAGCCAAACCGGGACAGGGCCTCTAGGGGAGCAGTACTTC | TRBD1 | TRBJ2-7 | TRBV4-1 | 16 | .
CASSFTGLQETQYF | TGTGCCAGCAGCTTTACCGGACTTCAAGAGACCCAGTACTTC | . | TRBJ2-5 | TRBV27 | 14 | few
CASSYSQGNSPLHF | TGTGCCAGCAGTTATTCCCAGGGGAATTCACCCCTCCACTTT | . | TRBJ1-6 | TRBV6-5 | 14 | .
CASSSLAGLEGGETQYF | TGTGCCAGCAGCTCATTAGCGGGACTAGAAGGTGGAGAGACCCAGTACTTC | TRBD2 | TRBJ2-5 | TRBV7-6 | 17 | .
CATNLESGQGVTDTQYF | TGTGCCACCAACCTAGAAAGTGGACAGGGGGTTACAGATACGCAGTATTTT | TRBD1 | TRBJ2-3 | TRBV15 | 17 | .
CASSLAGPFSYEQYF | TGTGCCAGCAGTCTCGCGGGGCCCTTCTCCTACGAGCAGTACTTC | . | TRBJ2-7 | TRBV2 | 15 | .
CASTLRLAGREQYF | TGCGCCAGCACCCTACGACTAGCGGGGAGGGAGCAGTACTTC | TRBD2 | TRBJ2-7 | TRBV10-1 | 14 | .
CASRPKGRTYEQYF | TGTGCCAGCCGGCCAAAGGGCAGAACCTACGAGCAGTACTTC | . | TRBJ2-7 | TRBV27 | 14 | .
CASSLGGTHTEAFF | TGTGCCAGCAGCTTAGGAGGGACTCACACTGAAGCTTTCTTT | . | TRBJ1-1 | TRBV7-9 | 14 | .
CASSYGAPQPQHF | TGTGCCAGCAGTTACGGGGCACCTCAGCCCCAGCATTTT | . | TRBJ1-5 | TRBV6-6 | 13 | .
CASSLKVRNYGYTF | TGTGCCAGCAGCTTAAAGGTCAGAAACTATGGCTACACCTTC | . | TRBJ1-2 | TRBV11-2 | 14 | .
CASRRHDYGYTF | TGTGCAAGTCGGAGACACGACTATGGCTACACCTTC | . | TRBJ1-2 | TRBV12-2 | 12 | .
CASSFAGDNSPLHF | TGTGCCAGCAGCTTTGCGGGAGATAATTCACCCCTCCACTTT | . | TRBJ1-6 | TRBV7-3 | 14 | .
CASNIDRGHDTEAFF | TGTGCCAGCAACATCGACAGGGGGCATGACACTGAAGCTTTCTTT | TRBD1 | TRBJ1-1 | TRBV5-4 | 15 | .
CASSYSLRGYNEQFF | TGTGCCAGCAGTTACTCCTTGCGAGGTTACAATGAGCAGTTCTTC | . | TRBJ2-1 | TRBV6-5 | 15 | .
CASSGGSSYNEQFF | TGTGCCAGCAGTGGCGGGAGCTCCTACAATGAGCAGTTCTTC | TRBD2 | TRBJ2-1 | TRBV9 | 14 | once
CASVAGGYPSSYEQYF | TGTGCTAGTGTAGCGGGGGGGTATCCAAGCTCCTACGAGCAGTACTTC | TRBD2 | TRBJ2-7 | TRBV12-5 | 16 | .
CAWEPGTGINEKLFF | TGTGCCTGGGAACCCGGGACAGGGATTAATGAAAAACTGTTTTTT | TRBD1 | TRBJ1-4 | TRBV30 | 15 | .
CASSETGLNQPQHF | TGTGCCAGCAGTGAGACGGGACTCAATCAGCCCCAGCATTTT | . | TRBJ1-5 | TRBV27 | 14 | .
CASRGRGQSYEQYF | TGTGCCAGCCGTGGAAGGGGTCAATCCTACGAGCAGTACTTC | . | TRBJ2-7 | TRBV6-5 | 14 | .
CASSPGTGKEAFF | TGTGCCAGTAGTCCCGGGACAGGGAAAGAAGCTTTCTTT | TRBD1 | TRBJ1-1 | TRBV19 | 13 | .
CASSYQLGSQRYEQYF | TGTGCCAGCAGTTACCAACTGGGGTCCCAGCGATACGAGCAGTACTTC | . | TRBJ2-7 | TRBV6-5 | 16 | .
CASRNTEAFF | TGTGCAAGCAGGAACACTGAAGCTTTCTTT | . | TRBJ1-1 | TRBV6-1 | 10 | .
CARSLVRASLYEQYF | TGTGCCAGAAGCTTGGTACGGGCAAGCCTTTACGAGCAGTACTTC | . | TRBJ2-7 | TRBV5-3 | 15 | .
CASSQGDTEAFF | TGTGCCAGCAGTCAGGGGGACACTGAAGCTTTCTTT | TRBD1 | TRBJ1-1 | TRBV5-6 | 12 | .
CATSRDPVGSAGVNTEAFF | TGTGCCACCAGCAGAGATCCCGTGGGGAGCGCAGGGGTGAACACTGAAGCTTTCTTT | . | TRBJ1-1 | TRBV15 | 19 | .
CASSFSGPATNEKLFF | TGTGCCAGCAGTTTTTCCGGACCGGCGACTAATGAAAAACTGTTTTTT | . | TRBJ1-4 | TRBV6-5 | 16 | few
CASSPRTSGGASSDTQYF | TGTGCCAGCTCACCACGGACTAGCGGGGGGGCAAGTTCAGATACGCAGTATTTT | TRBD2 | TRBJ2-3 | TRBV18 | 18 | .
CASSLEPPGTSGGYEQYF | TGTGCCAGCAGCTTAGAGCCCCCCGGGACTAGCGGGGGTTACGAGCAGTACTTC | TRBD2 | TRBJ2-7 | TRBV7-6 | 18 | .
CARGGTNYKETQYF | TGTGCCAGGGGCGGGACTAATTACAAAGAGACCCAGTACTTC | TRBD2 | TRBJ2-5 | TRBV27 | 14 | .
CASSLAEGPANYGYTF | TGCGCCAGCAGCTTGGCCGAAGGGCCAGCTAACTATGGCTACACCTTC | . | TRBJ1-2 | TRBV5-1 | 16 | .
CASSLVGPDPYGYTF | TGTGCCAGCAGTTTGGTTGGGCCGGACCCCTATGGCTACACCTTC | . | TRBJ1-2 | TRBV27 | 15 | .
CASSPGSGQGRQPQHF | TGTGCCAGCAGCCCCGGGTCGGGACAGGGGCGTCAGCCCCAGCATTTT | TRBD1 | TRBJ1-5 | TRBV7-6 | 16 | .
CASSLGGQDSGNTIYF | TGTGCCAGCAGCTTAGGAGGCCAGGACTCTGGAAACACCATATATTTT | . | TRBJ1-3 | TRBV11-2 | 16 | .
CSAPRVPGDGSETEAFF | TGCAGCGCTCCACGGGTCCCAGGGGACGGCTCGGAAACTGAAGCTTTCTTT | . | TRBJ1-1 | TRBV29-1 | 17 | .
CASSIADLYNEQFF | TGTGCCAGTAGTATAGCAGACCTTTACAATGAGCAGTTCTTC | . | TRBJ2-1 | TRBV19 | 14 | .
CASSWRGGRVETEAFF | TGTGCCAGCAGCTGGCGCGGCGGACGCGTTGAAACTGAAGCTTTCTTT | . | TRBJ1-1 | TRBV7-9 | 16 | few
CASSLQWNTEAFF | TGTGCCAGCAGTCTCCAGTGGAACACTGAAGCTTTCTTT | . | TRBJ1-1 | TRBV27 | 13 | .
CASSEFWQAGTEAFF | TGCGCCAGCAGTGAGTTTTGGCAGGCAGGGACTGAAGCTTTCTTT | . | TRBJ1-1 | TRBV10-2 | 15 | .
CASAPSVPSGNTIYF | TGCGCCAGCGCTCCCAGTGTTCCCTCTGGAAACACCATATATTTT | . | TRBJ1-3 | TRBV5-1 | 15 | .
CASSLVAGWEQFF | TGCGCCAGCAGCTTGGTCGCCGGTTGGGAGCAGTTCTTC | . | TRBJ2-1 | TRBV5-1 | 13 | .
CSVVVGSGTGELFF | TGCAGCGTTGTTGTTGGATCCGGCACCGGGGAGCTGTTTTTT | . | TRBJ2-2 | TRBV29-1 | 14 | .